This T cell receptor (beta chain) was recorded in a study of blood T cell repertoires in COVID-19. Overall study context: Spain, Italy and the United States supplied samples that represented acute and convalescent COVID-19. In each case, the material was cDNA or gDNA derived from T cells, B-cell-depleted T cells, or PBMCs.

Study processing details: Researchers report that nucleated cell counts were estimated from reference gene primer amplification. TCRdb keeps only in-frame clones here, not all; method: immunoSEQ multiplex PCR. D and trimming were read from the DNA, whereas the V and J calls and clone size are those reported in that table. The sample consists of some 190,000 clones, 80% of them appearing once. Someone with COVID-19 had been met by exposed participants within 2 weeks before study entry. The CDR3 is 12 amino acids. V lost 2 bases to trimming and J lost 10 bases, with 11 bases between them. The V gene's germline CDR1 is ENHRY and CDR2 SYGVKD.

V gene TRBV10-3 combines with J gene TRBJ1-1, with D uncertain. Material: PBMCs or T cells enriched from blood (not recorded which). This receptor was obtained from a man between 60 and 75 years old who had been exposed to COVID-19. CDR3 coding DNA: TGTGCCATCAGTGAGGAGGGTGTGGGAGCTTTCTTT. Translated: CAISEEGVGAFF.